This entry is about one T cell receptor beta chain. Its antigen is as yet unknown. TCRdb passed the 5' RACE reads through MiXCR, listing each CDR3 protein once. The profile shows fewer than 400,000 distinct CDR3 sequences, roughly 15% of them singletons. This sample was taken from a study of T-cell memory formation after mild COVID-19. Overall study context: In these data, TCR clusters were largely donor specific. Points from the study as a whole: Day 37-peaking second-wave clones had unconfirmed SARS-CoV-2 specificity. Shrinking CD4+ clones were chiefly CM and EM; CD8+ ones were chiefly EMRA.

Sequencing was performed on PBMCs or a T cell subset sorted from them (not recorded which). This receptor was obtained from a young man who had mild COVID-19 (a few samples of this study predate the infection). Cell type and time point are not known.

Here the CDR3 reads CASSPRTRNPYEQYF. In DNA, the CDR3 is TGTGCCAGCAGCCCTCGGACTAGGAACCCGTACGAGCAGTACTTC. This chain uses TRBV7-8 with TRBJ2-7; TRBD2 aligns across 7 bases. Germline CDR1 reads SGHVS; CDR2 reads FQNEAQ. After removal of 5 bases from V and 4 bases from J, the junction contained 11 bases not matched to a gene. This CDR3 contains 15 residues.